Listed below are T cell receptor beta chains from one sample, sequenced in a study of CD8+ T cells in alopecia areata. The method was immunoSEQ multiplex PCR; TCRdb's version includes in-frame clones alone and lacks a portion of them. The data show approximately 210,000 clones, roughly 60% seen once. The sample in question was CD4+ T cells sorted from blood, obtained at week 24, from a patient treated with tofacitinib. The receptors stem from a human donor with alopecia areata. Both conserved end residues are part of each CDR3. Each record gives: J gene, D gene, V gene, clone size, CDR3 DNA, CDR3 protein. The D gene is left open where the match is weak. Clone size, where shown, is once, few, many, or a class for clones that have expanded.

>TRBJ2-1|NA|TRBV18|NA
TGTGCCAGTCAAGGTTGGGATGAGCAGTTCTTC
CASQGWDEQFF
>TRBJ1-5|TRBD1|TRBV2|once
TGTGCCAGCCGAGACAGGGTTTATCAGCCCCAGCATTTT
CASRDRVYQPQHF
>TRBJ2-3|NA|TRBV29-1|NA
TGCAGCGTTGTCCCGTGGAGGGGACCAGATACGCAGTATTTT
CSVVPWRGPDTQYF
>TRBJ2-3|NA|TRBV2|few
TGTGCCAGCAGCGACGCCACCGTTAGGACGCAGTATTTT
CASSDATVRTQYF
>TRBJ2-1|TRBD1|TRBV10-3|few
TGTGCCATCAACGCCGGGACAGGCAATGAGCAGTTCTTC
CAINAGTGNEQFF
>TRBJ2-7|NA|TRBV23-1|NA
TGCGCCAGTGGTAGGGTACGCTACGAGCAGTACTTC
CASGRVRYEQYF
>TRBJ2-7|TRBD1|TRBV25-1|few
TGTGCCAGCAGTGGAAGGACAGGCCCCGAGCAGTACTTC
CASSGRTGPEQYF
>TRBJ1-5|TRBD1|TRBV7-2|NA
TGTGCCAGCAGCGAACAGGGACAGGGAGCCAATCAGCCCCAGCATTTT
CASSEQGQGANQPQHF
>TRBJ1-2|TRBD1|TRBV6-5|NA
TGTGCCAGCAGTCCCGGACAGGGCGGCTATGGCTACACCTTC
CASSPGQGGYGYTF
>TRBJ2-5|NA|TRBV6-1|NA
TGTGCCAGCAGTGGGGGAGCGCAAGAGACCCAGTACTTC
CASSGGAQETQYF
>TRBJ2-3|TRBD2|TRBV30|NA
TGTGCCTGGAGAGGGCGGGGGGACATCACAGATACGCAGTATTTT
CAWRGRGDITDTQYF
>TRBJ1-2|TRBD1|TRBV15|NA
TGTGCCACCAGCGTGGACAGGGGAGACTATGGCTACACCTTC
CATSVDRGDYGYTF
>TRBJ1-2|NA|TRBV4-3|NA
TGCGCCAGCAGCCAAGATCCCCAGGGAACGGGTGGCTACACCTTC
CASSQDPQGTGGYTF
>TRBJ1-2|NA|TRBV29-1|NA
TGCAGCGTTGAACGGAGATTGGGAGGCTACACCTTC
CSVERRLGGYTF
>TRBJ1-2|NA|TRBV30|few
TGTGCCTGGAGGCAGGACGGCGGAGGCTACACCTTC
CAWRQDGGGYTF
>TRBJ2-7|NA|TRBV5-6|NA
TGTGCCAGCAGCTCTAAAGGACCGTCCTCCTACGAGCAGTACTTC
CASSSKGPSSYEQYF
>TRBJ1-5|TRBD1|TRBV15|once
TGTGCCACCAGCAGAGAGGGGACAGGGAATCAGCCCCAGCATTTT
CATSREGTGNQPQHF
>TRBJ1-6|NA|TRBV6-1|NA
TGTGCCAGCAGTGAAACCCAAATCAGGGGAGCCTATAATTCACCCCTCCACTTT
CASSETQIRGAYNSPLHF
>TRBJ1-2|NA|TRBV19|NA
TGTGCCAGTAGAGACGTGACATCTTCTAACTATGGCTACACCTTC
CASRDVTSSNYGYTF
>TRBJ1-2|NA|TRBV29-1|NA
TGCAGCGTAGGATCTCCGTGGGGAACCAACTATGGCTACACCTTC
CSVGSPWGTNYGYTF
>TRBJ2-4|TRBD1|TRBV5-1|NA
TGCGCCAGCAGCACGGGACAGGAACTAGCCAAAAACATTCAGTACTTC
CASSTGQELAKNIQYF
>TRBJ2-3|NA|TRBV30|NA
TGTGCCTGGAGTGTAGTCTTAGCGCAGAGCACAGATACGCAGTATTTT
CAWSVVLAQSTDTQYF
>TRBJ1-2|TRBD1|TRBV9|NA
TGTGCCAGCAGCCCAGGACAGGGGGCCTATGGCTACACCTTC
CASSPGQGAYGYTF
>TRBJ1-2|TRBD1|TRBV6-1|NA
TGTGCCAGCAGTGAATCAGGGGGCGCTGGTTATGGCTACACCTTC
CASSESGGAGYGYTF
>TRBJ2-7|NA|TRBV25-1|NA
TGTGCCACCTCCGACGGCTACGAGCAGTACTTC
CATSDGYEQYF
>TRBJ2-7|NA|TRBV11-2|NA
TGTGCCAGCAGCTCCGACAGGACTATCTACGAGCAGTACTTC
CASSSDRTIYEQYF
>TRBJ1-2|TRBD1|TRBV29-1|NA
TGCAGCGTAACACAGGGGGTTCAGAGAGATGGCTACACCTTC
CSVTQGVQRDGYTF